This TCR beta chain was recorded in a study of blood T cells in healthy people across ages. The CDR3 length is 18 residues. CDR1 and CDR2 from the germline V gene are LGHNA and YSLEER. A second about 6 to 12 cycle PCR used barcoded and J-beta primers. MiXCR was run by TCRdb on the 5' RACE reads, yielding one entry per CDR3 protein. This table has 800,000 or so distinct CDR3 sequences, approximately 25% appearing once. These same records also appear under a second study, on T cells of mothers and their children. Turning to that study: Random nucleotides (2-4) and sample barcodes were added by the M1S primer used in the second PCR. The study found thymic selection shapes TCR recombination output similarly in related and unrelated pairs.

The material sequenced was blood. The chain uses TRBV4-3 and TRBJ2-5; D possibly corresponds to TRBD1 (5 bases). The better agreement between TRBJ2-1 and the DNA end casts doubt on the J call. This sequence was found in a boy aged 5-17 years in good health. CDR3 nucleotides: TGCGCCAGCAGCCAAGAAAGGTTGGTGGGGCTAACCATGAATGAGCAGTTCTTC. It is translated as CASSQERLVGLTMNEQFF.